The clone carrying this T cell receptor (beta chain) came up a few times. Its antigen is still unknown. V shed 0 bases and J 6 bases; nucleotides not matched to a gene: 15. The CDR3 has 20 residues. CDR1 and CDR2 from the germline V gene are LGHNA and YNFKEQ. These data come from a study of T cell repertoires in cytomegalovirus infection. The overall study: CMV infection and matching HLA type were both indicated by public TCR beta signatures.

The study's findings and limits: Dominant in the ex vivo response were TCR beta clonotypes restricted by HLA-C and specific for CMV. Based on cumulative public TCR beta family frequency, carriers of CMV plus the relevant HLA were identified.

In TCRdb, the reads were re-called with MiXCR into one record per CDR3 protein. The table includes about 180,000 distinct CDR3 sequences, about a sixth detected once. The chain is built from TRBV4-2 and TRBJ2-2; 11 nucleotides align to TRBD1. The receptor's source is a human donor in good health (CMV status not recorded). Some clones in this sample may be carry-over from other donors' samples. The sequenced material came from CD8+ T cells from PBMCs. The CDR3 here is CASSQEHPGLPGQGAGELFF. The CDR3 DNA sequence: TGTGCCAGCAGCCAAGAACACCCAGGGTTACCGGGACAGGGGGCCGGGGAGCTGTTTTTT.